One sample yielded the 24 T cell receptor beta chains listed below, sequenced in a study of T cells in women clearing cervical HPV infection. The method was immunoSEQ multiplex PCR; TCRdb's version includes in-frame clones alone and lacks a portion of them. The sample is made up of around 48,000 clones, and the top ten hold 1.5% to 2% of it. Specimen: blood buffy coat. The receptors were gathered from a woman aged 18 to 75 with a cervical HPV16 infection that either progressed to CIN3+ or cleared (not recorded which).

Comments on this clone: The read falls 3 residues short of the CDR3 end, and the missing part is taken from the germline J gene. This chain joins TRBV7-6 and TRBJ2-3; D not resolved. The germline V and J ends were trimmed by 5 bases and 0 bases, with 15 bases remaining between them. The CDR3 extends over 16 amino acids. Germline CDR1 is SGHVS and CDR2 is FNYEAQ. The CDR3 region is CASSLFGYTSTDTQYF. The sequenced part of the CDR3 DNA is TGTGCCAGCAGCCTATTCGGGTATACTAGCACAGATACG.

On this clone: From the germline J gene comes the end of the CDR3, since the read stops 3 residues before it. The chain recombines TRBV29-1 with TRBJ1-1; no reliable D call. Germline CDR1 is SQVTM and CDR2 is ANQGSEA. The CDR3 sequence is 11 residues long. This chain's CDR3 is CSVGSGPEAFF. CDR3 DNA (partial): TGCAGCGTTGGGTCTGGGCCAGAA.

Comment on this clone: Coverage ceases 3 residues before the CDR3 finishes, and the germline J gene fills in the end. The J gene is TRBJ2-7, the V gene TRBV2; D may be TRBD1 (5 bases). The length of the CDR3 is 14 residues. Germline-derived CDR1 and CDR2 are SNHLY and FYNNEI. Trimming pared 7 bases from V and 2 bases from J, leaving 15 bases between. CDR3: CASTTGQKTYEQYF. The CDR3 DNA, read in part, is TGTGCCAGCACAACAGGCCAAAAGACCTACGAG.

Details on this clone: The read comes to an end 3 residues before the CDR3 does, leaving the germline J gene to fill in the end. The chain links TRBV13 to TRBJ2-1; 11 positions agree with TRBD2. Germline V gene data show CDR1 as PRHDT and CDR2 as FYEKMQ (reference sequence). The CDR3 sequence is 22 residues long. The J segment lost 8 bases and the V segment lost 0 bases, leaving 24 bases of the junction unmatched. The CDR3 spells CASSLGGRGIAGGSIFRYEQFF. The part of the CDR3 DNA that was read is TGTGCCAGCAGCTTAGGGGGTAGGGGGATAGCGGGGGGGTCTATTTTTCGGTATGAG.

Concerning this clone: The read is 3 residues too short to cover the CDR3 end, so that end is filled in from the germline J gene. This chain links TRBV11-2 with TRBJ1-2, with D perhaps TRBD1 (6 bases). V was trimmed by 3 bases and J by 3 bases, leaving 8 bases between them. In germline, CDR1 is SGHAT, CDR2 FQNNGV. The CDR3 spans 13 residues. The CDR3 DNA, read in part, is TGTGCCAGCAGCTTTGGACAGTACTATGGC. Translating it yields CASSFGQYYG. Given in full, the CDR3 is CASSFGQYYGYTF.

In the case of this clone: The CDR3 goes on 3 residues after the read ends, and that part is filled in from the germline J gene. The chain has TRBV28 and TRBJ2-7; D is unclear. CDR1 is MDHEN, CDR2 SYDVKM, per germline. V was shortened by 3 bases and J by 3 bases, with 9 bases between the two germline ends. The CDR3 totals 13 residues. The sequenced CDR3 bases are TGTGCCAGCAGTTTGAGGTGGTTCTACGAG. The encoded protein is CASSLRWFYE. The full CDR3 sequence reads CASSLRWFYEQYF.

For this clone: The DNA ends 3 residues before the CDR3 does, and the rest of the CDR3 is filled in from the germline J gene. The V call is TRBV7-3, the J call TRBJ1-2, with D maybe TRBD1 (6 bases). This CDR3 is built from 13 residues. The germline V gene has CDR1 SGHTA and CDR2 FQGTGA. The V and J ends lost 4 bases and 7 bases respectively, with 13 bases between them. The CDR3 DNA, read in part, is TGTGCCAGCAGCTCGTCGAGAGGGGGTGGC. Protein: CASSSSRGGG. The CDR3 in full is CASSSSRGGGYTF.

As regards this clone: From the germline J gene comes the end of the CDR3, since the read stops 3 residues before it. This chain connects TRBV11-2 to TRBJ2-7, with D possibly being TRBD1 (6 bases). The CDR3 is made up of 15 amino acids. V shed 5 bases and J shed 2 bases, with 16 bases lying between them. The germline CDR1 and CDR2 sequences are SGHAT and FQNNGV. Partial CDR3 DNA: TGTGCCAGCAGCACCTACCAGGGGAAGACCTACGAG. It yields the protein CASSTYQGKTYE. The entire CDR3 protein reads CASSTYQGKTYEQYF.

With regard to this clone: The read halts 3 residues ahead of the CDR3 end, with the missing end drawn from the germline J gene. The chain recombines TRBV19 with TRBJ2-7; the match to TRBD1 covers 8 bases. The trim removed 6 bases at V and 4 bases at J, leaving 5 bases unmatched. Germline assignment: CDR1 LNHDA and CDR2 SQIVND (reference sequence). CDR3 size: 13 residues. CDR3 DNA (partial): TGTGCCAGTAGCTACAGGACAGGGTACGAG. It encodes CASSYRTGYE. The entire CDR3 protein is CASSYRTGYEQYF.

As concerns this clone: The read falls 3 residues short of the CDR3 end, and the missing part is taken from the germline J gene. This chain connects TRBV30 to TRBJ2-3, with TRBD1 matching over 9 bases. Per germline, CDR1 GTSNPN and CDR2 SVGIG (reference sequence). The CDR3 covers 17 residues. The trim removed 5 bases at V and 2 bases at J, leaving 14 bases unmatched. The CDR3 loop reads CAWASGQGTGHTDTQYF. CDR3 DNA (partial): TGTGCCTGGGCCTCGGGACAGGGTACGGGCCACACAGATACG.

A word on this clone: The CDR3 extends 3 residues past the end of the read, so its final part is completed from the germline J gene. V usage is TRBV7-8 and J usage is TRBJ1-5; D possibly corresponds to TRBD1 (5 bases). From germline, CDR1 is SGHVS and CDR2 FQNEAQ. V lost 1 base to trimming and J lost 3 bases, with 10 bases between them. The CDR3 consists of 15 residues. The CDR3 spells CASSLERGYNQPQHF. CDR3 DNA, as far as it was read: TGTGCCAGCAGCTTAGAGAGGGGTTACAATCAGCCC.

As to this clone: With the read ending 3 residues before the CDR3 end, the germline J gene is used to fill in that end. The chain has TRBV7-8 and TRBJ2-3; D gene ambiguous. Per germline, CDR1 SGHVS and CDR2 FQNEAQ. The CDR3 contains 14 residues. V was cut by 2 bases and J by 4 bases, with 10 bases left in between. This CDR3 reads CASSLLVSADTQYF. CDR3 DNA, as far as it was read: TGTGCCAGCAGCTTATTAGTTTCGGCAGATACG.

About this clone: With the read ending 3 residues before the CDR3 end, the germline J gene is used to fill in that end. The rearrangement uses TRBV18 and TRBJ2-5; 10 bases are a match to TRBD1. V lost 2 bases to trimming and J lost 5 bases; unmatched junction nucleotides: 2. CDR3 length equals 14 residues. The germline V gene encodes CDR1 KGHSH and CDR2 LQKENI. The part of the CDR3 DNA that was read is TGTGCCAGCTCACCAGACAGGGGGCTTGAGACC. Translating it yields CASSPDRGLET. The entire CDR3 sequence reads CASSPDRGLETQYF.

Points on this clone: The read halts 3 residues ahead of the CDR3 end, with the missing end drawn from the germline J gene. The chain couples TRBV13 to TRBJ2-5, with 8 bases aligning to TRBD1. The trim removed 6 bases at V and 5 bases at J, leaving 5 bases unmatched. From germline, CDR1 is PRHDT and CDR2 FYEKMQ (reference sequence). The CDR3 consists of 13 residues. The covered CDR3 bases are TGTGCCAGCAGGGGCCGACAGGGGGAGACC. Amino acid sequence: CASRGRQGET. The whole CDR3 region reads CASRGRQGETQYF.

As regards this clone: The missing CDR3 end, 3 residues past where the read stops, is filled in from the germline J gene. The chain combines TRBV6-2 or TRBV6-3 with TRBJ2-7; 15 bases are a match to TRBD2. V gave up 5 bases and J gave up 3 bases; unmatched junction bases: 2. CDR3 size: 15 residues. CDR1 MNHEY and CDR2 SVGEGT come from the germline V gene. The covered CDR3 bases are TGTGCCAGCAGTGGGGGACTAGCGGGGGGCTACGAG. Translated: CASSGGLAGGYE. The CDR3 in its entirety is CASSGGLAGGYEQYF.

As to this clone: The read is 3 residues too short to cover the CDR3 end, so that end is filled in from the germline J gene. V usage is TRBV5-1 and J usage is TRBJ1-6; 9 bases are a match to TRBD1. Germline-derived CDR1 and CDR2 are SGHRS and YFSETQ. CDR3 length equals 18 residues. V dropped 2 bases and J dropped 1; count of bases not matched to a gene: 7. This CDR3 reads CASSLCGTGLSYNSPLHF. The sequenced part of the CDR3 DNA is TGCGCCAGCAGCTTATGTGGGACAGGGTTGTCCTATAATTCACCC.

As to this clone: The read comes to an end 3 residues before the CDR3 does, leaving the germline J gene to fill in the end. V and J are TRBV20-1 and TRBJ2-7; 9 positions match TRBD2. This CDR3 comprises 13 residues. Germline V gene lookup returns CDR1 DFQATT and CDR2 SNEGSKA (reference sequence). With V trimmed by 5 bases and J by 2 bases, 4 bases remained unmatched. The CDR3 loop reads CSAAGGVTYEQYF. The CDR3 DNA, read in part, is TGCAGTGCTGCGGGGGGGGTCACCTACGAG.

Points on this clone: The CDR3 extends 3 residues past the end of the read, so its final part is completed from the germline J gene. The chain carries TRBV12-3 or TRBV12-4 and TRBJ2-7; D gene uncertain. Trimming stripped 3 bases from V and 6 bases from J, with 9 bases between. The CDR3 runs to 12 residues. The covered CDR3 bases are TGTGCCAGCAGTTTTGAACTTTTCGAG. Protein: CASSFELFE. The whole CDR3 sequence reads CASSFELFEQYF.

A word on this clone: The read gets to within 3 residues of the CDR3 end, and the germline J gene fills in the rest. The genes are TRBV18 and TRBJ1-1; D unclear. CDR3 length: 14 amino acids. Germline CDR1 and CDR2: KGHSH and LQKENI. Partial CDR3 DNA: TGTGCCAGCTCCCCTGTTGAATCTAAGGGCGAG. It translates to CASSPVESKGE. The full-length CDR3 reads as CASSPVESKGEAFF.

Worth noting for this clone: The CDR3 goes on 3 residues after the read ends, and that part is filled in from the germline J gene. V usage is TRBV7-9 and J usage is TRBJ2-1; possible D gene TRBD2, 5 bases. This CDR3 has 14 amino acids. With 4 bases removed from V and 0 bases from J, the gap between germline ends came to 7 bases. CDR1 and CDR2 from the germline V gene are SEHNR and FQNEAQ (reference sequence). This CDR3 reads CASSYRGSYNEQFF. The covered CDR3 bases are TGTGCCAGCAGCTACCGGGGCTCCTACAATGAG.

As to this clone: The CDR3 end falls 3 residues outside the read, so it is completed with the germline J gene. The chain is built from TRBV7-6 and TRBJ2-7; 8 bases align to TRBD1. Germline V gene sequence: CDR1 SGHVS, CDR2 FNYEAQ. The CDR3 contains 14 residues. J was trimmed by 0 bases and V by 2 bases; bases with no gene match: 0. The sequenced part of the CDR3 DNA is TGTGCCAGCAGCTTACAGGGGGCCTCCTACGAG. Amino acids: CASSLQGASYE. The full-length CDR3 reads as CASSLQGASYEQYF.

Of note for this clone: The read finishes 3 residues shy of the CDR3 end, and the germline J gene is used to complete it. The chain has TRBV5-6 and TRBJ1-1; D may be TRBD1 (5 bases). CDR1 and CDR2 (germline): SGHDT, YYEEEE. Trimming stripped 4 bases from V and 7 bases from J, with 14 bases between. CDR3 length: 13 amino acids. CDR3 amino acids: CASSLNRLHEAFF. The sequenced CDR3 bases are TGTGCCAGCAGCCTTAACAGGCTCCATGAA.

Worth noting for this clone: The sequenced fragment ends 3 residues before the CDR3 boundary, so the rest is inferred from the germline J gene. The V call is TRBV20-1, the J call TRBJ1-1, with 8 nucleotides matching TRBD1. This CDR3 has 15 amino acids. Germline CDR1 reads DFQATT; CDR2 reads SNEGSKA (reference sequence). V lost 3 bases, J lost 5 bases, and 11 bases stayed unmatched. The sequenced CDR3 bases are TGCAGTGCTAGGGTCGGGACAGGTTCGAGTACTGAA. Residues: CSARVGTGSSTE. The CDR3 in full is CSARVGTGSSTEAFF.

With regard to this clone: The read terminates 3 residues before the CDR3 end, so the remaining end is supplied by the germline J gene. The chain is built from TRBV2 and TRBJ2-5, with D unclear. Trimming removed 1 base at V and 5 bases at J, with 8 bases between. CDR3 size: 13 residues. Germline V lookup: CDR1 SNHLY, CDR2 FYNNEI. CDR3 amino acids: CASSEGLRETQYF. CDR3 DNA, as far as it was read: TGTGCCAGCAGTGAAGGACTGAGGGAGACC.